This T cell receptor beta chain comes out of a study of blood T cells in healthy people across ages. Next came a second PCR, run for about 7 to 12 cycles, which used a sample-barcoded 5' primer along with a J-beta primer mix. TCRdb fed the 5' RACE reads into MiXCR, producing one record per CDR3 protein. In the table there are about 1.6 million distinct CDR3 sequences, 34% of which are singletons. Source material: blood. The sequence derives from a woman aged 30 to 39 in good health.

The CDR3 DNA reads TGCAGCGTACTCCCCTACGAGCAGTACTTC. It yields the protein CSVLPYEQYF. V usage is TRBV20-1 and J usage is TRBJ2-7, with unresolved D. The CDR3 is 10 amino acids. Germline V gene data show CDR1 as DFQATT and CDR2 as SNEGSKA (reference sequence).